The entry that follows covers one T cell receptor beta chain sequence. Regions amplified from RNA transcripts were the TCR beta CDR3 regions. An initial round of RT-PCR targeting the TCR CDR3 relied on the HTBI primer set. In TCRdb, the multiplex PCR reads were re-called with MiXCR into one record per CDR3 protein. The sample carries 300,000 to 350,000 distinct CDR3 sequences, approximately 17% recorded once. The sample originates from a study of T cells in Graves' hyperthyroidism and ophthalmopathy. For the study at large: The initial diagnosis was the point when peripheral blood was collected, ahead of any treatment.

The CDR3 totals 14 residues. Germline CDR1 is SGHRS and CDR2 is YFSETQ. Trimming removed 0 bases at V and 5 bases at J, with 10 bases between. Exclusions: uncontrolled infection, other autoimmune disease, pregnancy, lactation. Cells are PBMCs isolated from around 9.4 ml of fresh blood. The chain uses TRBV5-1 and TRBJ2-3; perhaps TRBD1 as D (5 bases). This TCR was sampled from a man aged 30 to 39 with Graves' hyperthyroidism. The sequenced sample was blood. The CDR3 protein is CASSLDRQGDTQYF. As DNA, the CDR3 is TGCGCCAGCAGCTTGGACAGGCAAGGAGATACGCAGTATTTT.